Listed here is a single TCR beta chain. Its target is not known. The V gene lost 0 bases and the J gene lost 4 bases, with 11 bases spanning the gap. The germline V gene encodes CDR1 SGHRS and CDR2 YFSETQ. There are 15 residues in the CDR3. The source of the sample is a study of CD8 T cell repertoires and HIV-1 epitope variants. Study at large: Twenty-five autologous and known Gag and Nef epitope variant peptides each stimulated T cells separately. Controls were a CMV, EBV and flu peptide pool, Ebola AY9 negative control, and no-peptide well. Study-wide findings and caveats: Nef KF9 drew about 5 clonotypes and HW9 one, without TAALDMSHF responses.

Sequencing of TCR beta CDR3 used immunoSEQ survey depth. Repertoires were generated with immunoSEQ multiplex PCR, while TCRdb's copy carries only in-frame clones and drops some. This sample has more than 85,000 clones, with 74% found just once. The chain couples TRBV5-1 to TRBJ2-1; D might be TRBD2 (6 bases). The clonotype comes from a male donor with HIV. The sequencing sample was made of uncultured baseline CD8+ T cells from peripheral blood mononuclear cells (PBMCs). The CDR3 protein is CASSLDGSWYNEQFF. The CDR3 bases are TGCGCCAGCAGCTTGGACGGGAGTTGGTACAATGAGCAGTTCTTC.